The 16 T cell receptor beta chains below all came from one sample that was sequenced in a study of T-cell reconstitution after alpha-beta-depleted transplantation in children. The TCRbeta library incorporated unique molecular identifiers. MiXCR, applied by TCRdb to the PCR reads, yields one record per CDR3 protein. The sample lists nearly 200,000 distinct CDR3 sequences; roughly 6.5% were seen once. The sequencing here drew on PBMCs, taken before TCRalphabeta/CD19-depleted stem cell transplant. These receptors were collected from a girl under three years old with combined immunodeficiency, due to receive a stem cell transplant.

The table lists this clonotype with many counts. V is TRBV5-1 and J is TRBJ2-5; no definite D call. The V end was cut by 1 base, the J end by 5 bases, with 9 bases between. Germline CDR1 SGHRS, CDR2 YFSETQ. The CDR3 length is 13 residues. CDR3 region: CASSLWMMETQYF. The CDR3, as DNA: TGCGCCAGCAGCTTGTGGATGATGGAGACCCAGTACTTC.

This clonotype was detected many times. The CDR3 DNA sequence: TGTGCCAGCAGTTTCTGGACTGAAGCTTTCTTT. It translates to CASSFWTEAFF. The genes are TRBV6-6 and TRBJ1-1; D unresolved. The CDR3 loop spans 11 amino acids. Per the germline V gene, CDR1 is MNHNY and CDR2 is SVGAGI (reference sequence). The V and J ends lost 4 bases and 5 bases respectively, with 5 bases between them.

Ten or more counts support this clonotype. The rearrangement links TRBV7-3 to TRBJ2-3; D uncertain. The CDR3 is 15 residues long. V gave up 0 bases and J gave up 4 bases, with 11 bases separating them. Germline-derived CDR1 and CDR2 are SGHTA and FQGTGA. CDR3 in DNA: TGTGCCAGCAGCTTAACGCTAGTAGGCGCAGATACGCAGTATTTT. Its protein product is CASSLTLVGADTQYF. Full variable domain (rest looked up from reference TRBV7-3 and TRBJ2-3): GAGVSQTPSNKVTEKGKYVELRCDPISGHTALYWYRQSLGQGPEFLIYFQGTGAADDSGLPNDRFFAVRPEGSVSTLKIQRTERGDSAVYLCASSLTLVGADTQYFGPGTRLTVL.

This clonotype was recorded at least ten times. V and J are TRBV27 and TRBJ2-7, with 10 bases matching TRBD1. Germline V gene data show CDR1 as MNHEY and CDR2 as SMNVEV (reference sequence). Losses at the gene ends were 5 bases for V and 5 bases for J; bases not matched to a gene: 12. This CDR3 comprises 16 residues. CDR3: CASSPTETGGKDEQYF. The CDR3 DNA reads TGTGCCAGCAGTCCGACGGAGACAGGGGGCAAGGACGAGCAGTACTTC.

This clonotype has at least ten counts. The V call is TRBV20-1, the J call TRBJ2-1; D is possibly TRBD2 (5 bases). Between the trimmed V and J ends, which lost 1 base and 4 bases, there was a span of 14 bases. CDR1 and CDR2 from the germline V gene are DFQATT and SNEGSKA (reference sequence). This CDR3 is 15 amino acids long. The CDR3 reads CSARALMAGYNEQFF. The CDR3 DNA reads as TGCAGTGCTAGAGCTTTGATGGCGGGTTACAATGAGCAGTTCTTC.

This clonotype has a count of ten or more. The CDR3 loop reads CSARDDSSVEFGKNIQYF. The CDR3 coding sequence is TGCAGTGCTAGAGACGATTCTAGCGTGGAGTTCGGCAAAAACATTCAGTACTTC. The rearrangement links TRBV20-1 to TRBJ2-4; TRBD2 is a possible D gene (6 bases). This CDR3 has 18 residues. Trimming removed 0 bases from V and 3 bases from J, with 21 bases in between. The germline CDR1 and CDR2 sequences are DFQATT and SNEGSKA (reference sequence).

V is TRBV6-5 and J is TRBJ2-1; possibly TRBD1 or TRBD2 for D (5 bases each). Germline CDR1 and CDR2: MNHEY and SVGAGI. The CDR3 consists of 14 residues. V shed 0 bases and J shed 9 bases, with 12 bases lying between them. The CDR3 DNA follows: TGTGCCAGCAGTTACTCGACAGCTCGGGGTGAGCAGTTCTTC. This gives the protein CASSYSTARGEQFF.

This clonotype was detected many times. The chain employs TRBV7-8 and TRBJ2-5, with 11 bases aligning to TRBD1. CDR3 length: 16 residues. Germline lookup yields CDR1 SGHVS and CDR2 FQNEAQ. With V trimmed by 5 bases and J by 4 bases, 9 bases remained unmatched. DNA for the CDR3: TGTGCCAGCAGCCTAGGACAGGGGGCTTGGGGAGAGACCCAGTACTTC. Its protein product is CASSLGQGAWGETQYF.

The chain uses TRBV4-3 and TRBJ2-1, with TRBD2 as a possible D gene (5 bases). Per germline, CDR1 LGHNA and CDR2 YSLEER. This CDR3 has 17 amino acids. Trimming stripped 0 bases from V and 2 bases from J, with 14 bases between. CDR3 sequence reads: CASSQDRGSATYNEQFF. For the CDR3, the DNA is TGCGCCAGCAGCCAAGATCGTGGTAGCGCGACCTACAATGAGCAGTTCTTC.

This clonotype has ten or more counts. CDR3 sequence: CASSRGTDSYEQYF. CDR3 DNA sequence: TGCGCCAGCAGCCGCGGGACGGACTCCTACGAGCAGTACTTC. This chain connects TRBV4-3 to TRBJ2-7; D is perhaps TRBD2 (6 bases). This CDR3 has 14 residues. Germline V gene lookup returns CDR1 LGHNA and CDR2 YSLEER. The V and J ends lost 4 bases and 0 bases respectively, with 10 bases between them.

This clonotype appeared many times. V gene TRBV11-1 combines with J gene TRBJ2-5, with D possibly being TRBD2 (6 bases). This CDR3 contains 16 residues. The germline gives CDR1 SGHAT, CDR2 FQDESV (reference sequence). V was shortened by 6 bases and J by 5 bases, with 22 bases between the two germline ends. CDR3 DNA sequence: TGTGCCAGCAGATACGACACGGGACTCTTGGAGGAGACCCAGTACTTC. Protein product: CASRYDTGLLEETQYF.

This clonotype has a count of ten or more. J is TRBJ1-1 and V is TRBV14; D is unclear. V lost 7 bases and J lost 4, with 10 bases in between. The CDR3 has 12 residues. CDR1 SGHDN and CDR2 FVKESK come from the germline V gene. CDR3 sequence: CASTTYGTEAFF. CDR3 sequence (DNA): TGTGCCAGCACCACATATGGCACTGAAGCTTTCTTT.

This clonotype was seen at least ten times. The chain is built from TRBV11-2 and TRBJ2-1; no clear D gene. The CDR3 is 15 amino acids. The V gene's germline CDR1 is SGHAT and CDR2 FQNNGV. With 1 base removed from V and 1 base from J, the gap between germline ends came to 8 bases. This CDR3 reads CASSLVLGSYNEQFF. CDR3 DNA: TGTGCCAGCAGCTTAGTCCTGGGATCCTACAATGAGCAGTTCTTC. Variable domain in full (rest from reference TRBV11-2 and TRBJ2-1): EAGVAQSPRYKIIEKRQSVAFWCNPISGHATLYWYQQILGQGPKLLIQFQNNGVVDDSQLPKDRFSAERLKGVDSTLKIQPAKLEDSAVYLCASSLVLGSYNEQFFGPGTRLTVL.

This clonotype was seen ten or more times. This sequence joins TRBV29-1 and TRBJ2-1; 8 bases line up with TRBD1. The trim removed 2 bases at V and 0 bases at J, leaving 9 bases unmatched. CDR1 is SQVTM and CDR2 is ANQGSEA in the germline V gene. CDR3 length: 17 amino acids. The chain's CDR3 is CSVESVAGGRSYNEQFF. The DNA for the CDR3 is TGCAGCGTTGAAAGCGTGGCAGGGGGCCGCTCCTACAATGAGCAGTTCTTC.

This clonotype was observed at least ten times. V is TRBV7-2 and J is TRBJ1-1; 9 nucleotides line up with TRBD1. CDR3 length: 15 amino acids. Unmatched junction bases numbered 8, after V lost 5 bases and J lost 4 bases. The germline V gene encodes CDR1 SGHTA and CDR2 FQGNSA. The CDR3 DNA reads TGTGCCAGCAGCGAACAGGGGGCTGGCGGCACTGAAGCTTTCTTT. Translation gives CASSEQGAGGTEAFF.

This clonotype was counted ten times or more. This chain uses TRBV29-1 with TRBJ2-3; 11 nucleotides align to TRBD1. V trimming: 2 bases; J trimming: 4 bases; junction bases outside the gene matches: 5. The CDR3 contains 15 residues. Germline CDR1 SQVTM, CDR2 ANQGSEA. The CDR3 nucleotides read TGCAGCGTTGAAACGGGACAGGGGGTTTCAGATACGCAGTATTTT. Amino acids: CSVETGQGVSDTQYF.